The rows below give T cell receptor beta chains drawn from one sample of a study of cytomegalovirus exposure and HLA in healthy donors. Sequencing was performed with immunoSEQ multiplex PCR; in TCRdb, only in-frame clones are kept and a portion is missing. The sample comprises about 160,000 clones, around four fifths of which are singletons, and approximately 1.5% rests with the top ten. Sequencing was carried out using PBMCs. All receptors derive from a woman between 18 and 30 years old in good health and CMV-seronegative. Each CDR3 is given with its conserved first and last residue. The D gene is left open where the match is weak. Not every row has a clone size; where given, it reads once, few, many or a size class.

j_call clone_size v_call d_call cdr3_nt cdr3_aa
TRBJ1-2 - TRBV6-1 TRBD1 TGTGCCAGCAGTACACAGGGGGCGCAGCATGGCTACACCTTC CASSTQGAQHGYTF
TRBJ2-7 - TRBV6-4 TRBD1 TGTGCCGGCGTTAGTCGGGGCAGGGGGCCGGACGAGCAGTACTTC CAGVSRGRGPDEQYF
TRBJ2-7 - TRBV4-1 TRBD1 TGCGCCAGCAGCCAAGTGGCAGGGGGCGACTACGAGCAGTACTTC CASSQVAGGDYEQYF
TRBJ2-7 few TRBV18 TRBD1 TGTGCCAGCTCTGTAGGACAGGGTTACGAGCAGTACTTC CASSVGQGYEQYF
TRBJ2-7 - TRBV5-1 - TGCGCCAGCAGGAAATTAACCGGGACACCGCCTGTCGAGCAGTACTTC CASRKLTGTPPVEQYF
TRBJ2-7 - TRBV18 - TGTGCCAGCTCACCTACAGGGCACGAGCAGTACTTC CASSPTGHEQYF
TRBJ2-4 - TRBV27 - TGTGCCAGCAGTTTATCAGGGGTCGCCAAAAACATTCAGTACTTC CASSLSGVAKNIQYF
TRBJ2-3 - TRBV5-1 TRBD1 TGCGCCAGCAGCCCGGGACAGCCCACAGATACGCAGTATTTT CASSPGQPTDTQYF
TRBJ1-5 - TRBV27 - TGTGCCAGCAGTTTAGACAGACGGCAGCCCCAGCATTTT CASSLDRRQPQHF
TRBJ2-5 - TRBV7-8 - TGTGCCAGCAGCTTAAGCTTGCGGGGGTTACAGGGCCCTCGGGAGACCCAGTACTTC CASSLSLRGLQGPRETQYF
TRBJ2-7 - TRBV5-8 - TGTGCCAGCAGCTTTTGGGCTGGCTACGAGCAGTACTTC CASSFWAGYEQYF
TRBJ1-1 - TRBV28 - TGTGCCAGCCTCCTAGGAGACTCACCGAACACTGAAGCTTTCTTT CASLLGDSPNTEAFF
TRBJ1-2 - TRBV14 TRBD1 TGTGCCAGCAGCCAAGATCCGGGACAGGGAACCTATGGCTACACCTTC CASSQDPGQGTYGYTF
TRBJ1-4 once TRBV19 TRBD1 TGTGCCAGTAGTATAAGCTTAGCGGGACAGCGCTATGAAAAACTGTTTTTT CASSISLAGQRYEKLFF
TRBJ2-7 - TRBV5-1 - TGCGCCAGCAGCAGCGACGGAGCCTACGAGCAGTACTTC CASSSDGAYEQYF
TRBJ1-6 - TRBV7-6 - TGTGCCAGCAGCTTATTGGGCAATTCACCCCTCCACTTT CASSLLGNSPLHF
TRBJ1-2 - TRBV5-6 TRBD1 TGTGCCAGCAGGAGGACAGGGTACTATGGCTACACCTTC CASRRTGYYGYTF